The rows below give T cell receptor beta chains drawn from one sample of a study of shared clonotypes between healthy human individuals. Produced via immunoSEQ multiplex PCR; TCRdb's table is partial and in-frame only. The sample lists roughly 2.1 million clones; 85% to 95% were seen once. Specimen: naive CD8+ T cells from PBMCs. These TCRs come from a man aged 18-30 years in good health. Some clones in this sample may be carry-over from other donors' samples. Each CDR3 is given with its conserved first and last residue.

>TRBV7-9
CASSLGLPGEQYF
>TRBV27
CASSPRGGGSYEQYF
>TRBV19
CASSSTSGAYQETQYF
>TRBV9
CASTDGRGSGYTF
>TRBV10-2
CASSDMQTQEDYGYTF
>TRBV19
CASKTRDRLNEKLFF
>TRBV9
CASSVAPRQSQGGNYGYTF
>TRBV5-6
CASSQGSPGYGYTF
>TRBV4-3
CASSQTLRTGQNTEAFF
>TRBV4-1
CASSPSGRGYEQYF
>TRBV7-3
CASSPSRTGGKEGYTF
>TRBV7-8
CASSLGSAFNLEQYF
>TRBV7-2
CASSLGLSGRAYEQYF
>TRBV5-1
CASSPVGDEQFF
>TRBV27
CASRSHPREETQYF
>TRBV7-8
CASSLESEETQYF
>TRBV27
CASRPVGAGQPQHF
>TRBV29-1
CSVDGIGLPPQETQYF
>TRBV5-1
CASSLGGVSSYNEQFF
>TRBV6-6
CASSPGLGLEKLFF
>TRBV18
CASSHPRDPGELFF
>TRBV28
CASSADRDWTGELFF
>TRBV4-1
CASRETGDYGYTF
>TRBV10-3
CAISEETNPAKNTEAFF
>TRBV21-1
CASSNRAATYEQYF
>TRBV4-1
CASSQDGLAGVGNEQFF
>TRBV7-9
CASSLVAESQDTQYF
>TRBV6-5
CASSLPGQVERTQYF